This passage covers 24 T cell receptor beta chains from one sample sequenced in a study of shared T cell receptors in the human thymus. Produced via immunoSEQ multiplex PCR; TCRdb's table is partial and in-frame only. The sample records about 660,000 clones, approximately 87% being singletons. These data were likewise used in another study, on human thymus T cells.

The sequencing input was thymocytes. The receptor source for this set is a boy in the first two years of life with a congenital heart defect.

The V gene is TRBV5-6, the J gene TRBJ1-2, with D uncertain. The CDR3 covers 19 residues. V was pared by 0 bases and J by 4 bases, with 25 bases between. The germline gives CDR1 SGHDT, CDR2 YYEEEE. CDR3 nucleotide sequence: TGTGCCAGCAGCTTGGGCCGGCTCAGGTCTGGGTGGTCCTTCTATGGCTACACCTTC. Translation gives CASSLGRLRSGWSFYGYTF.

This chain uses TRBV11-2 with TRBJ2-5, with a tentative D call TRBD1 (5 bases). CDR1 is SGHAT and CDR2 is FQNNGV in the germline V gene. The CDR3 spans 16 residues. V was cut by 3 bases and J by 5 bases, with 19 bases left in between. CDR3: CASSFSPHMGQETQYF. Here the CDR3 DNA reads TGTGCCAGCAGCTTTAGTCCCCATATGGGGCAGGAGACCCAGTACTTC.

J is TRBJ2-5 and V is TRBV5-1, with 13 bases that match TRBD2. The CDR3 extends over 20 amino acids. CDR1 SGHRS and CDR2 YFSETQ come from the germline V gene. Trimming at V came to 3 bases and at J to 1 base, leaving 15 bases not matched to a gene. The CDR3 DNA reads TGCGCCAGCAGCTCATCCCGGACTAGCGGGAGTAAGGGAGTCCAAGAGACCCAGTACTTC. Residues: CASSSSRTSGSKGVQETQYF.

The chain recombines TRBV19 with TRBJ1-2; D is undetermined. Deletions cut 7 bases from V and 4 bases from J, with 19 bases between. The CDR3 runs to 15 residues. Germline CDR1 is LNHDA and CDR2 is SQIVND (reference sequence). Here the CDR3 DNA reads TGTGCCAGTACCCTTGATCTCGTCCGAGGCTATGGCTACACCTTC. It yields the protein CASTLDLVRGYGYTF.

The rearrangement links TRBV27 to TRBJ2-2, with 9 bases that match TRBD2. The germline V gene has CDR1 MNHEY and CDR2 SMNVEV (reference sequence). The V segment lost 2 bases and the J segment 5 bases; nucleotides outside the gene matches: 6. This CDR3 is 16 amino acids long. CDR3 loop: CASSLRGRAITGELFF. The CDR3 DNA follows: TGTGCCAGCAGTTTACGCGGGAGGGCCATAACCGGGGAGCTGTTTTTT.

The chain carries TRBV6-5 and TRBJ1-3; TRBD1 is a possible D gene (6 bases). V was pared by 6 bases and J by 2 bases, with 11 bases between. Germline CDR1 reads MNHEY; CDR2 reads SVGAGI. The CDR3 is 14 amino acids. The chain's CDR3 is CASSLNRAGNTIYF. The CDR3 DNA follows: TGTGCCAGCAGCCTAAACAGGGCTGGAAACACCATATATTTT.

This clone was detected once. This chain uses TRBV7-6 with TRBJ2-7, with 8 bases that match TRBD1. This CDR3 spans 14 amino acids. Unmatched junction bases numbered 4, after V lost 4 bases and J lost 2 bases. CDR1 is SGHVS, CDR2 FNYEAQ, per germline. The CDR3: CASSYTTGAYEQYF. In DNA form, the CDR3 reads TGTGCCAGCAGCTACACGACAGGGGCCTACGAGCAGTACTTC.

The chain uses TRBV29-1 and TRBJ2-3, with 13 bases fitting TRBD2. V gave up 7 bases and J gave up 0 bases; unmatched junction bases: 7. The CDR3 length is 16 residues. Germline values: CDR1 SQVTM, CDR2 ANQGSEA. The CDR3, as DNA: TGCAGCGGGGGACTAGCGGGACCCTATAGCACAGATACGCAGTATTTT. Protein sequence: CSGGLAGPYSTDTQYF.

V and J are TRBV21-1 and TRBJ2-5; the table's D call, TRBD2, has no DNA check behind it. TRBV21-1 is marked as a pseudogene. The CDR3 covers 12 residues. The CDR3 here is CASTSSQETQYF. The CDR3, as DNA: TGTGCCAGCACGTCCTCCCAAGAGACCCAGTACTTC.

This clone appeared a single time. The rearrangement uses TRBV15 and TRBJ2-5, with TRBD1 identical over 9 bases. The CDR3 is 17 amino acids. V shed 3 bases, J shed 5 bases, and the junction held 13 bases outside the gene matches. Germline CDR1 LNHNV, CDR2 YYDKDF (reference sequence). CDR3 nucleotide sequence: TGTGCCACCAGCAGGGTCACAATGGACAGGGGTAGGGAGACCCAGTACTTC. Protein product: CATSRVTMDRGRETQYF. Full variable domain (missing parts from reference TRBV15 and TRBJ2-5): DAMVIQNPRYQVTQFGKPVTLSCSQTLNHNVMYWYQQKSSQAPKLLFHYYDKDFNNEADTPDNFQSRRPNTSFCFLDIRSPGLGDTAMYLCATSRVTMDRGRETQYFGPGTRLLVL.

The rearrangement links TRBV5-1 to TRBJ2-7; maybe TRBD1 (6 bases). Germline-derived CDR1 and CDR2 are SGHRS and YFSETQ. CDR3 length equals 14 residues. Trimming stripped 0 bases from V and 1 base from J, with 8 bases between. The CDR3 coding sequence is TGCGCCAGCAGCTTGGAGACAGGTTCCTACGAGCAGTACTTC. The encoded protein is CASSLETGSYEQYF.

The chain employs TRBV6-5 and TRBJ2-2; 10 bases agree with TRBD1. This CDR3 is built from 14 residues. Trimming at V came to 4 bases and at J to 6 bases, leaving 2 bases not matched to a gene. Germline V gene sequence: CDR1 MNHEY, CDR2 SVGAGI. The CDR3 coding sequence is TGTGCCAGCAGTTGGGACAGGGGCGCCGGGGAGCTGTTTTTT. Amino acids: CASSWDRGAGELFF.

This clone was seen only once. The chain recombines TRBV29-1 with TRBJ2-1, with unresolved D. V was clipped by 4 bases and J by 6 bases, with 7 bases between them. This CDR3 has 11 amino acids. CDR1 and CDR2 (germline): SQVTM, ANQGSEA. The CDR3 coding sequence is TGCAGCGTTGCTTCGGGCAATGAGCAGTTCTTC. Protein: CSVASGNEQFF.

This clone was detected only a few times. The chain has TRBV9 and TRBJ1-3; 7 nucleotides match TRBD1. The trim removed 4 bases at V and 1 base at J, leaving 14 bases unmatched. The CDR3 extends over 18 amino acids. CDR1 is SGDLS and CDR2 is YYNGEE in the germline V gene. The CDR3 bases are TGTGCCAGCAGCACAACCACACCGGGACAGCTATCTGGAAACACCATATATTTT. Protein: CASSTTTPGQLSGNTIYF.

Only a few counts were recorded for this clone. Here the CDR3 reads CASSQDSTGVNTGELFF. The DNA for the CDR3 is TGCGCCAGCAGCCAAGATTCAACAGGGGTGAACACCGGGGAGCTGTTTTTT. The chain carries TRBV4-3 and TRBJ2-2; TRBD1 matches at 7 bases. This CDR3 region has 17 residues. Germline CDR1 is LGHNA and CDR2 is YSLEER. The ends lost 0 bases at V and 1 base at J; junction bases unmatched: 5.

J is TRBJ2-2 and V is TRBV4-2, with 11 bases identical to TRBD1. V shed 1 base and J 0 bases; nucleotides not matched to a gene: 1. The germline V gene encodes CDR1 LGHNA and CDR2 YNFKEQ. The CDR3 is made up of 17 amino acids. Here the CDR3 DNA reads TGTGCCAGCAGCCAAGGGGACAGGGGGGCGAACACCGGGGAGCTGTTTTTT. It encodes CASSQGDRGANTGELFF.

In DNA form, the CDR3 reads TGTGCCAGCAGTTTAGGACTAGCCGGGGTGATGTCGAGTTTAGATACGCAGTATTTT. Translation: CASSLGLAGVMSSLDTQYF. This rearrangement joins TRBV27 to TRBJ2-3; 8 positions match TRBD2. This CDR3 comprises 19 residues. The germline gives CDR1 MNHEY, CDR2 SMNVEV (reference sequence). V was clipped by 2 bases and J by 5 bases; unmatched bases: 18.

The V and J genes are TRBV29-1 and TRBJ2-1; no firm D call. The germline CDR1 and CDR2 sequences are SQVTM and ANQGSEA. The CDR3 spans 16 residues. The germline V and J ends were trimmed by 1 base and 1 base, with 14 bases remaining between them. The CDR3 spells CSVEVTAVFSYNEQFF. The CDR3 DNA follows: TGCAGCGTTGAAGTAACGGCGGTGTTTTCCTACAATGAGCAGTTCTTC.

The J gene is TRBJ2-3, the V gene TRBV23-1, with 9 bases matching TRBD1. TRBV23-1 falls under the ORF class, with uncertain function. V was clipped by 4 bases and J by 0 bases; unmatched bases: 5. This CDR3 contains 16 residues. The CDR3, as DNA: TGCGCCAGCAGTCCCGACAGGGGGTATAGCACAGATACGCAGTATTTT. It yields the protein CASSPDRGYSTDTQYF.

A note on this clone: Other DNA variants within this sample encode the same CDR3. The genes are TRBV28 and TRBJ2-7, with TRBD2 matching over 12 bases. The CDR3 has 15 residues. Germline lookup yields CDR1 MDHEN and CDR2 SYDVKM. The junction had 0 bases not matched to a gene; V was cut back by 2 bases and J by 1 base. CDR3 nucleotides: TGTGCCAGCAGTTTAGGACTAGCGGGATCCTACGAGCAGTACTTC. Translation gives CASSLGLAGSYEQYF.

The rearrangement links TRBV5-4 to TRBJ2-3; 8 bases agree with TRBD2. The CDR3 contains 15 residues. Trimming took 3 bases from V and 2 from J; bases not matched to a gene: 5. Germline V lookup: CDR1 SGHNT, CDR2 YYREEE (reference sequence). The CDR3, as DNA: TGTGCCAGCAGCTGGAAGCGGGAGCTCACAGATACGCAGTATTTT. Its translation: CASSWKRELTDTQYF.

V gene TRBV7-9 combines with J gene TRBJ2-7; 8 bases match TRBD1. CDR1 and CDR2 (germline): SEHNR, FQNEAQ (reference sequence). The CDR3 runs 17 residues. J gave up 4 bases and V 4 bases, and 15 bases lay outside the gene matches. Written as DNA, the CDR3 is TGTGCCAGCAGCTACCTCGGAGGACAGGGAAGAAGTTACGAGCAGTACTTC. Residues: CASSYLGGQGRSYEQYF.

The chain carries TRBV6-5 and TRBJ2-7; a possible D gene is TRBD1 (5 bases). Germline V gene lookup returns CDR1 MNHEY and CDR2 SVGAGI. V lost 4 bases and J 2 bases, leaving 12 bases between the germline ends. The CDR3 sequence is 14 residues long. The CDR3 nucleotides are TGTGCCAGCAGTTCGAAAGACAGAGCCTACGAGCAGTACTTC. This translates into CASSSKDRAYEQYF.

This clone is a singleton in its sample. The V and J genes are TRBV6-1 and TRBJ2-1; D is uncertain. Germline CDR1 and CDR2: MNHNS and SASEGT. This CDR3 comprises 12 residues. Trimming took off 4 bases at V and 10 bases at J, with 11 bases between the two ends. For the CDR3, the DNA is TGTGCCAGCAGTGCCCTCCTAGGCGAGCAGTTCTTC. Amino acid sequence: CASSALLGEQFF.